What follows are 3 T cell receptor beta chains derived from one specimen sequenced in a study of response to subunit inactivated influenza vaccine. TCRdb processed the RT-PCR reads anew with MiXCR; each CDR3 protein has one entry. The table includes about 520,000 distinct CDR3 sequences, about 25% detected once. Specimen: CD4+ T cells sorted from PBMCs, collected around 5 days after vaccination. The receptors stem from a man between 45 and 60 years old who received an inactivated influenza vaccine.

This clonotype was found a few times. The rearrangement joins TRBV20-1 to TRBJ2-2; D is undetermined. The germline CDR1 and CDR2 sequences are DFQATT and SNEGSKA (reference sequence). This CDR3 is built from 13 residues. V was trimmed by 3 bases and J by 5 bases, leaving 10 bases between them. The CDR3 loop is CSARVPVTGELFF. The CDR3, as DNA: TGCAGTGCTAGGGTACCAGTTACCGGGGAGCTGTTTTTT.

This clonotype was observed a handful of times. The chain has TRBV9 and TRBJ1-1; TRBD1 matches at 10 bases. The V and J ends lost 1 base and 4 bases, in that order; junction bases with no gene match: 1. The CDR3 extends over 14 amino acids. Germline V CDR1 and CDR2: SGDLS, YYNGEE. The CDR3 DNA reads as TGTGCCAGCAGCGTACGGGACAGGGGCACTGAAGCTTTCTTT. Its protein is CASSVRDRGTEAFF.

V usage is TRBV24-1 and J usage is TRBJ2-1, with D possibly TRBD1 on 5 matching bases. In germline, CDR1 is KGHDR, CDR2 SFDVKD. V dropped 1 base and J dropped 7 bases, with 7 bases sitting between them. This CDR3 has 13 residues. In DNA form, the CDR3 reads TGTGCCACCAGTGATTTTAGGGGTAATGAGCAGTTCTTC. It encodes CATSDFRGNEQFF.